The clone carrying this TCR beta chain occurred once. Other DNA sequences in the sample encode the same CDR3. This sample was taken from a study of control samples from healthy donors and cancer patients. This CDR3 has 13 amino acids. Germline V gene sequence: CDR1 MNHEY, CDR2 SMNVEV (reference sequence). V was cut by 0 bases and J by 3 bases, with 0 bases left in between. TCRdb keeps only in-frame clones here, not all; method: immunoSEQ multiplex PCR. This sample carries about 150,000 clones, over 85% of them seen once, and the ten largest clones take under 7%. This sequence joins TRBV27 and TRBJ2-6; no clear D. Input material: blood. This clonotype originated in a man in his late teens or twenties in good health. The CDR3 DNA reads as TGTGCCAGCAGTTTATCTGGGGCCAACGTCCTGACTTTC. It encodes CASSLSGANVLTF.